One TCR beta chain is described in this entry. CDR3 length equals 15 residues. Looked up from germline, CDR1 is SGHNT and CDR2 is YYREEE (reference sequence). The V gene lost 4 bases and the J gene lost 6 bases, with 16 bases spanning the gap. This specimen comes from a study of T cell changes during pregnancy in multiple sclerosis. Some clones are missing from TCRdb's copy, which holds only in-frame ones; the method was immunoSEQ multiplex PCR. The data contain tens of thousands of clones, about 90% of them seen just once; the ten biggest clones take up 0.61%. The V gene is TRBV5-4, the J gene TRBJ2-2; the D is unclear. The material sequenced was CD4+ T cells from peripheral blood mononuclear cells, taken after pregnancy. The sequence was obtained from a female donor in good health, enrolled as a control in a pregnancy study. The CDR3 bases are TGTGCCAGCAGCGCGGTTCGAGGCTGGCCCGGGGAGCTGTTTTTT. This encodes CASSAVRGWPGELFF.